The 27 T cell receptor beta chains reported below all come from one sample, sequenced in a study of identical twins. One entry per CDR3 protein results from TCRdb running MiXCR on the 5' RACE reads. The data hold more than 1.5 million distinct CDR3 sequences, with less than 35% observed a single time. Material: cord blood. The receptors here all came from a newborn girl in good health.

The chain's CDR3 is CATSDVIPDTQYF. CDR3 DNA sequence: TGTGCCACCAGTGATGTTATCCCAGATACGCAGTATTTT. The chain links TRBV24-1 to TRBJ2-3; D call uncertain. The V end was cut by 3 bases, the J end by 4 bases, with 7 bases between. From germline, CDR1 is KGHDR and CDR2 SFDVKD. This CDR3 contains 13 residues.

Worth noting for this clonotype: A read error may account for a junction end that differs from germline. The J gene is TRBJ1-5, the V gene TRBV6-1; TRBD1 aligns across 10 bases. The V gene's germline CDR1 is MNHNS and CDR2 SASEGT. The CDR3 is 18 amino acids. The CDR3 region is CASRADRGARPNDQPRHF. The DNA of the CDR3 is TGTGCCAGCAGGGCGGACAGGGGGGCTCGGCCGAACGATCAGCCCCGGCATTTT.

V usage is TRBV7-2 and J usage is TRBJ1-2, with D possibly matching TRBD1 (6 bases). The CDR3 length is 15 residues. Trimming removed 2 bases from V and 4 bases from J, with 14 bases in between. Germline CDR1 is SGHTA and CDR2 is FQGNSA. The CDR3 reads CASSLNGGPFYGYTF. CDR3 nucleotides: TGTGCCAGCAGCTTAAATGGGGGCCCATTCTATGGCTACACCTTC.

This clonotype has just a few counts. The DNA for the CDR3 is TGTGCCAGCAGCGTAGAAGCGGGGAAGACCTACGAGCAGTACTTC. As protein: CASSVEAGKTYEQYF. The rearrangement uses TRBV9 and TRBJ2-7; 7 nucleotides line up with TRBD2. The CDR3 spans 15 residues. In germline, CDR1 is SGDLS, CDR2 YYNGEE. V lost 0 bases to trimming and J lost 2 bases; unmatched junction nucleotides: 5.

This clonotype was seen a few times. The chain links TRBV5-1 to TRBJ1-1; D gene ambiguous. The CDR3 contains 14 residues. Trimming removed 4 bases from V and 1 base from J, with 11 bases in between. Germline assignment: CDR1 SGHRS and CDR2 YFSETQ. The CDR3 reads CASSPRAENTEAFF. CDR3 bases: TGCGCCAGCAGCCCGCGGGCGGAGAACACTGAAGCTTTCTTT.

The table lists this clonotype with a few counts. J is TRBJ1-4 and V is TRBV10-3, with D hard to call. The V gene's germline CDR1 is ENHRY and CDR2 SYGVKD. With 5 bases removed from V and 5 bases from J, the gap between germline ends came to 9 bases. CDR3 length: 13 residues. CDR3 region: CAISTQENEKLFF. CDR3 bases: TGTGCCATCAGTACCCAGGAGAATGAAAAACTGTTTTTT.

This chain joins TRBV20-1 and TRBJ2-2; tentative D call: TRBD1 (6 bases). CDR1 is DFQATT, CDR2 SNEGSKA, per germline (reference sequence). This CDR3 has 15 amino acids. V was clipped by 2 bases and J by 5 bases, with 15 bases between them. CDR3 nucleotide sequence: TGCAGTGCTAGACCTACGGGACAAGCGACCGGGGAGCTGTTTTTT. Translated: CSARPTGQATGELFF.

This clonotype was seen a few times. J is TRBJ2-5 and V is TRBV5-1; 10 bases are shared with TRBD2. CDR3 length: 15 residues. The ends lost 4 bases at V and 3 bases at J; junction bases unmatched: 6. Germline V gives CDR1 SGHRS, CDR2 YFSETQ. The CDR3 coding sequence is TGCGCCAGCAGCCCAGCCGGGACTAGCGAAGAGACCCAGTACTTC. Encoded protein: CASSPAGTSEETQYF.

On this clonotype: A junction boundary mismatches the germline segment, possibly from a read error. This rearrangement joins TRBV5-4 to TRBJ1-4; TRBD1 aligns across 7 bases. CDR1 is SGHNT and CDR2 is YYREEE in the germline V gene (reference sequence). The CDR3 has 16 amino acids. The CDR3 sequence: CASSVGQEATNGKLFF. DNA of the CDR3: TGTGCCAGCAGCGTTGGACAGGAGGCAACTAATGGAAAACTGTTTTTT.

The rearrangement links TRBV7-9 to TRBJ2-3; 10 positions agree with TRBD2. With 1 base clipped from V and 1 base from J, the junction kept 8 bases outside the gene matches. Germline CDR1 and CDR2: SEHNR and FQNEAQ (reference sequence). This CDR3 contains 18 residues. The CDR3 spells CASSLGTSGFARTDTQYF. For the CDR3, the DNA is TGTGCCAGCAGCTTAGGGACTAGCGGTTTCGCGCGCACAGATACGCAGTATTTT. The full variable domain, completed using reference TRBV7-9 and TRBJ2-3, is DTGVSQNPRHKITKRGQNVTFRCDPISEHNRLYWYRQTLGQGPEFLTYFQNEAQLEKSRLLSDRFSAERPKGSFSTLEIQRTEQGDSAMYLCASSLGTSGFARTDTQYFGPGTRLTVL.

This chain joins TRBV24-1 and TRBJ2-4, with 9 bases lining up with TRBD2. Germline CDR1 is KGHDR and CDR2 is SFDVKD. The V and J ends lost 4 bases and 0 bases, in that order; junction bases with no gene match: 6. The CDR3 is 17 residues long. CDR3 DNA: TGTGCCACCAGTGACCTGACTAGCGGAGTAGCCAAAAACATTCAGTACTTC. Translated, it gives CATSDLTSGVAKNIQYF.

This clonotype was picked up a small number of times. The genes are TRBV12-3 or TRBV12-4 and TRBJ1-5; D is unresolved. The CDR3 consists of 15 residues. V lost 2 bases and J 3 bases, leaving 11 bases between the germline ends. The CDR3 region is CASSLSGLVNQPQHF. Here the CDR3 DNA reads TGTGCCAGCAGTTTATCGGGGTTGGTCAATCAGCCCCAGCATTTT.

V usage is TRBV27 and J usage is TRBJ1-6; D is unresolved. Germline CDR1 MNHEY, CDR2 SMNVEV (reference sequence). The CDR3 loop spans 12 amino acids. Trimming took off 5 bases at V and 9 bases at J, with 8 bases between the two ends. CDR3 protein: CASSVGSSPLHF. The DNA for the CDR3 is TGTGCCAGCAGTGTTGGGAGTTCACCCCTCCACTTT.

This clonotype has only a few counts. This chain uses TRBV20-1 with TRBJ2-7, with 13 bases that match TRBD2. Germline values: CDR1 DFQATT, CDR2 SNEGSKA (reference sequence). The CDR3 spans 14 residues. CDR3 amino acids: CRVRGTSGIGEQYF. In DNA form, the CDR3 reads TGCAGGGTGCGAGGGACTAGCGGGATCGGCGAGCAGTACTTC.

This clonotype appeared a few times. The V call is TRBV6-2 or TRBV6-3, the J call TRBJ2-2; the match to TRBD1 covers 10 bases. Per the germline V gene, CDR1 is MNHEY and CDR2 is SVGEGT. Germline trimming cut 6 bases from V and 5 bases from J; bases unmatched to any gene: 3. This CDR3 is built from 14 residues. CDR3 sequence (DNA): TGTGCCAGCAGGCGACAGGGGGCAACCGGGGAGCTGTTTTTT. Translated: CASRRQGATGELFF.

The chain combines TRBV2 with TRBJ1-2; D might be TRBD1 (5 bases). The germline gives CDR1 SNHLY, CDR2 FYNNEI. The V gene lost 7 bases and the J gene lost 9 bases, with 15 bases spanning the gap. The CDR3 spans 12 residues. The CDR3 nucleotides are TGTGCCAGCATTACGGACACCGATAGCTACACCTTC. Protein sequence: CASITDTDSYTF. Combining the CDR3 with reference TRBV2 and TRBJ1-2 gives the whole variable domain EPEVTQTPSHQVTQMGQEVILRCVPISNHLYFYWYRQILGQKVEFLVSFYNNEISEKSEIFDDQFSVERPDGSNFTLKIRSTKLEDSAMYFCASITDTDSYTFGSGTRLTVV.

This clonotype was seen more than once but under ten times. The CDR3 nucleotides are TGCAGTGCTAGAGACCATCGACGGACAGGGGGCCCTGAAGCTTTCTTT. Translating it yields CSARDHRRTGGPEAFF. The chain couples TRBV20-1 to TRBJ1-1, with 11 bases identical to TRBD1. With 0 bases clipped from V and 6 bases from J, the junction kept 9 bases outside the gene matches. The CDR3 has 16 amino acids. Germline V lookup: CDR1 DFQATT, CDR2 SNEGSKA (reference sequence).

This clonotype was found a few times. The chain combines TRBV12-3 or TRBV12-4 with TRBJ1-2; D not resolved. Between the trimmed V and J ends, which lost 1 base and 10 bases, there was a span of 13 bases. The CDR3 runs 13 residues. The CDR3 bases are TGTGCCAGCAGTTTAGTACGGTTCGGGGACTACACCTTC. Its protein is CASSLVRFGDYTF.

The chain combines TRBV25-1 with TRBJ1-4, with a weak D call TRBD1 (6 bases). Germline V gene data show CDR1 as MGHDK and CDR2 as SYGVNS. Trimming removed 1 base from V and 6 bases from J, with 12 bases in between. There are 15 residues in the CDR3. The CDR3 DNA reads as TGTGCCAGCAGTGAATCAACAGGGCCGGATGAAAAACTGTTTTTT. It yields the protein CASSESTGPDEKLFF. The full variable domain, completed using reference TRBV25-1 and TRBJ1-4, is EADIYQTPRYLVIGTGKKITLECSQTMGHDKMYWYQQDPGMELHLIHYSYGVNSTEKGDLSSESTVSRIRTEHFPLTLESARPSHTSQYLCASSESTGPDEKLFFGSGTQLSVL.

V gene TRBV5-1 combines with J gene TRBJ2-7; 9 bases agree with TRBD1. V shed 0 bases, J shed 3 bases, and the junction held 10 bases outside the gene matches. The length of the CDR3 is 17 residues. Germline loops: CDR1 SGHRS, CDR2 YFSETQ. The CDR3: CASSLGGTGRSLYEQYF. In DNA, the CDR3 is TGCGCCAGCAGCTTGGGGGGGACAGGGAGGAGCCTCTACGAGCAGTACTTC. The whole variable domain, remainder taken from reference TRBV5-1 and TRBJ2-7, is KAGVTQTPRYLIKTRGQQVTLSCSPISGHRSVSWYQQTPGQGLQFLFEYFSETQRNKGNFPGRFSGRQFSNSRSEMNVSTLELGDSALYLCASSLGGTGRSLYEQYFGPGTRLTVT.

This clonotype was seen a few times. The V gene is TRBV5-4, the J gene TRBJ1-2, with D maybe TRBD1 (5 bases). Germline V gene lookup returns CDR1 SGHNT and CDR2 YYREEE (reference sequence). The V gene lost 0 bases and the J gene lost 4 bases, with 13 bases spanning the gap. The CDR3 extends over 15 amino acids. Here the CDR3 reads CASSLGGGVVYGYTF. The CDR3 DNA reads TGTGCCAGCAGCTTGGGGGGGGGAGTCGTCTATGGCTACACCTTC.

The chain carries TRBV28 and TRBJ2-1; weak D call: TRBD2 (7 bases). Germline-derived CDR1 and CDR2 are MDHEN and SYDVKM. Deletions cut 0 bases from V and 3 bases from J, with 15 bases between. The CDR3 contains 17 residues. As DNA, the CDR3 is TGTGCCAGCAGTTTATGGGTGCGGGGGCGATACTACAATGAGCAGTTCTTC. Translated: CASSLWVRGRYYNEQFF.

As concerns this clonotype: Given a much more abundant clone one base away, this may be a read error. The chain links TRBV12-3 or TRBV12-4 to TRBJ2-5, with TRBD2 matching over 7 bases. The CDR3 consists of 15 residues. This chain's CDR3 is CASSLAGLPQGTQYF. CDR3 DNA sequence: TGTGCCAGCAGTTTAGCGGGACTACCTCAAGGGACCCAGTACTTC.

This clonotype was detected only a few times. The chain combines TRBV15 with TRBJ2-5; 12 bases line up with TRBD2. CDR3 length equals 16 residues. Germline V CDR1 and CDR2: LNHNV, YYDKDF (reference sequence). The trim removed 0 bases at V and 7 bases at J, leaving 6 bases unmatched. DNA for the CDR3: TGTGCCACCAGCAGAGATCAGGCTAGCGGGAGGGCGACCCAGTACTTC. Its translation: CATSRDQASGRATQYF. Full variable domain (remainder filled in from reference TRBV15 and TRBJ2-5): DAMVIQNPRYQVTQFGKPVTLSCSQTLNHNVMYWYQQKSSQAPKLLFHYYDKDFNNEADTPDNFQSRRPNTSFCFLDIRSPGLGDTAMYLCATSRDQASGRATQYFGPGTRLLVL.

The chain carries TRBV9 and TRBJ2-1, with 7 nucleotides matching TRBD2. Germline V gene lookup returns CDR1 SGDLS and CDR2 YYNGEE. Trimming at V came to 3 bases and at J to 6 bases, leaving 9 bases not matched to a gene. This CDR3 comprises 15 residues. The CDR3 reads CASSAGRTRTNEQFF. As DNA, the CDR3 is TGTGCCAGCAGCGCAGGAAGGACTAGGACCAATGAGCAGTTCTTC.

This clonotype was found a few times. The V call is TRBV3-1, the J call TRBJ2-7; 14 nucleotides agree with TRBD2. The V gene's germline CDR1 is LGHDT and CDR2 YNNKEL (reference sequence). This CDR3 has 16 residues. J gave up 4 bases and V 0 bases, and 2 bases lay outside the gene matches. The CDR3 spells CASSQDRTSGRYEQYF. The CDR3 DNA sequence: TGTGCCAGCAGCCAAGATCGGACTAGCGGGAGGTACGAGCAGTACTTC.

The gene calls are TRBV10-3 and TRBJ2-5; TRBD2 agrees at 12 bases. This CDR3 region has 14 residues. Germline CDR1 ENHRY, CDR2 SYGVKD. V was clipped by 7 bases and J by 4 bases; unmatched bases: 4. In DNA, the CDR3 is TGTGCCATCAAGCCGGGACTAGCGGGAGAGACCCAGTACTTC. This codes for CAIKPGLAGETQYF.